The subject of this entry is one T cell receptor (beta chain). What it binds is not known. The assay was immunoSEQ multiplex PCR, and TCRdb's table has in-frame clones only and misses some. The profile covers about 2.4 million clones, with 80% to 95% appearing a single time and approximately 0.37% taken by the ten largest. CDR1 is KGHSH and CDR2 is LQKENI in the germline V gene. This CDR3 comprises 17 residues. V gave up 6 bases and J gave up 7 bases, with 25 bases separating them. This record comes from a study of shared clonotypes between healthy human individuals. Study observations and caveats: Lower generation probabilities were found for non-shared clonotypes than for those shared by all four donors. Sample collection involved blood only; tissue repertoires are likely different.

The clonotype was recovered from a man between 18 and 29 years old in good health. Some clones in this sample may be carry-over from other donors' samples. The specimen sequenced was naive CD4+ T cells from PBMCs. Subset in this sample: CD45RA+ positively selected. V and J are TRBV18 and TRBJ2-1, with D maybe TRBD2 (9 bases). CDR3 in amino acids: CASSWLRSGRTGNEQFF. CDR3 nucleotides: TGTGCCAGCTCCTGGTTAAGGAGCGGGAGGACAGGGAATGAGCAGTTCTTC.